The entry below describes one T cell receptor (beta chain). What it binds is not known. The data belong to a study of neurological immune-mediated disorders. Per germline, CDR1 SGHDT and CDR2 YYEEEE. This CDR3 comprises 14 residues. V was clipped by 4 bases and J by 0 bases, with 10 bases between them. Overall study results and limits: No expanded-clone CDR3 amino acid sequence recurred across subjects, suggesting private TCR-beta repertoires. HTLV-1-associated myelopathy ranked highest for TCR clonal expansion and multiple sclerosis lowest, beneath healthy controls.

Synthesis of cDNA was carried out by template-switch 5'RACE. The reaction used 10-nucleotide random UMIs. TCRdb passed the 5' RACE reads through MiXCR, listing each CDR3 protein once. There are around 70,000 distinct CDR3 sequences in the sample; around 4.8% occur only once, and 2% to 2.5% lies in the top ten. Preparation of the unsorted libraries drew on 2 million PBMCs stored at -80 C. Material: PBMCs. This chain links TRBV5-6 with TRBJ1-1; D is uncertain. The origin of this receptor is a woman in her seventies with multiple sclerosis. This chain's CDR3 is CASSTTELNTEAFF. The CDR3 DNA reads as TGTGCCAGCAGCACCACAGAACTGAACACTGAAGCTTTCTTT.